The T cell receptor (beta chain) described here comes from a study of technical replicates of blood from four donors. Sequencing was performed with immunoSEQ multiplex PCR; in TCRdb, only in-frame clones are kept and a portion is missing. The sample has around 97,000 clones, approximately 94% seen once. This CDR3 is 12 amino acids long. Trimming pared 4 bases from V and 5 bases from J, leaving 7 bases between. Germline V CDR1 and CDR2: SGHDT, YYEEEE. Sequencing was performed on T cells isolated from PBMCs. This TCR came from a human donor in good health. The chain employs TRBV5-6 and TRBJ2-1; D is unclear. CDR3 region: CASSPVNNEQFF. Here the CDR3 DNA reads TGTGCCAGCAGCCCGGTAAACAATGAGCAGTTCTTC.